This entry lists 25 T cell receptor beta chains sequenced from one sample in a study of blood T cells in healthy people across ages. Primed by a sample-barcoded 5' primer and a J-beta primer mix, a second PCR proceeded for about 6 to 12 cycles. TCRdb reprocessed the 5' RACE reads with MiXCR, giving one entry per CDR3 protein. The sample carries approximately 1.5 million distinct CDR3 sequences, roughly 30% recorded once. The sample consisted of blood. The receptors were gathered from a woman in her 30s in good health.

This clonotype has a handful of counts. The chain carries TRBV28 and TRBJ2-2; 8 bases map to TRBD2. CDR1 is MDHEN and CDR2 is SYDVKM in the germline V gene. V lost 7 bases and J lost 0; bases outside the gene matches: 4. The CDR3 length is 15 residues. The CDR3 sequence is CASMAGGPNTGELFF. CDR3 nucleotides: TGTGCCAGCATGGCGGGAGGACCGAACACCGGGGAGCTGTTTTTT.

As concerns this clonotype: Sequence at one end of the junction differs from germline and may be a read error. This chain uses TRBV12-3 or TRBV12-4 with TRBJ2-5, with 7 bases matching TRBD2. This CDR3 region has 11 residues. This chain's CDR3 is CASAGERTRYF. The CDR3 bases are TGTGCCAGCGCGGGGGAGAGGACCCGGTACTTC.

This rearrangement joins TRBV9 to TRBJ2-3; 10 bases are a match to TRBD2. Germline assignment: CDR1 SGDLS and CDR2 YYNGEE. Trimming at V came to 4 bases and at J to 0 bases, leaving 8 bases not matched to a gene. CDR3 size: 17 residues. Here the CDR3 reads CASSTQERGGSTDTQYF. The CDR3 nucleotides are TGTGCCAGCAGCACCCAAGAGCGGGGGGGTAGCACAGATACGCAGTATTTT.

This clonotype has only a few counts. The chain has TRBV6-4 and TRBJ2-7; D might be TRBD2 (6 bases). Trimming shortened V by 3 bases and J by 7 bases, and 19 bases separated the two germline ends. Per the germline V gene, CDR1 is MRHNA and CDR2 is SNTAGT. The CDR3 is 15 residues long. DNA of the CDR3: TGTGCCAGCAGTGATGGCCTAGCGAACTACAATGAGCAGTACTTC. The encoded protein is CASSDGLANYNEQYF.

The V call is TRBV4-1, the J call TRBJ1-2; TRBD1 aligns across 8 bases. CDR1 is MGHRA, CDR2 YSYEKL, per germline. J gave up 4 bases and V 0 bases, and 10 bases lay outside the gene matches. This CDR3 is 17 amino acids long. The CDR3 DNA reads as TGCGCCAGCAGCCAAGATCCGACGACAGGGGCCATCTATGGCTACACCTTC. Amino acid sequence: CASSQDPTTGAIYGYTF.

This clonotype appeared a single time. This sequence joins TRBV7-9 and TRBJ2-1; 15 bases are a match to TRBD2. Per germline, CDR1 SEHNR and CDR2 FQNEAQ (reference sequence). This CDR3 is built from 18 residues. J gave up 3 bases and V 5 bases, and 8 bases lay outside the gene matches. Here the CDR3 reads CASSPRTSGGAIYNEQFF. The CDR3 DNA is TGTGCCAGCAGCCCGAGGACTAGCGGGGGGGCCATCTACAATGAGCAGTTCTTC.

This clonotype was counted a few times. The chain couples TRBV4-1 to TRBJ1-5; D remains ambiguous. CDR1 is MGHRA and CDR2 is YSYEKL in the germline V gene. V lost 1 base, J lost 4 bases, and 8 bases lay in between. The CDR3 is made up of 14 amino acids. The CDR3 spells CASSQAGPNQPQHF. The CDR3 region has the DNA TGCGCCAGCAGCCAAGCAGGACCAAATCAGCCCCAGCATTTT.

With regard to this clonotype: A junction boundary mismatches the germline segment, possibly from a read error. The J gene is TRBJ2-5, the V gene TRBV3-1; possible D gene TRBD2, 6 bases. The CDR3 is made up of 14 amino acids. Per germline, CDR1 LGHDT and CDR2 YNNKEL (reference sequence). CDR3 nucleotides: TGTGCCAGCAGCCCCCGGGGGTGCCAAGAGACTCAGTACTTC. Its protein product is CASSPRGCQETQYF.

The V gene is TRBV6-5, the J gene TRBJ1-1, with a weak D call TRBD1 (5 bases). Trimming cost V 1 base and J 8 bases, with 11 bases left between them. Germline V lookup: CDR1 MNHEY, CDR2 SVGAGI. The CDR3 extends over 13 amino acids. CDR3 DNA: TGTGCCAGCAGTTACTTCCAGGGCAAAGAAGCTTTCTTT. Translating it yields CASSYFQGKEAFF.

CDR3 in amino acids: CASSFQGDRLNIQYF. The CDR3 nucleotides are TGTGCCAGCAGTTTCCAGGGGGACAGACTAAACATTCAGTACTTC. The chain combines TRBV28 with TRBJ2-4; 7 bases fit TRBD1. Germline V gene data show CDR1 as MDHEN and CDR2 as SYDVKM. The CDR3 runs to 15 residues. Unmatched junction bases numbered 8, after V lost 3 bases and J lost 6 bases.

This clonotype was recorded a few times. The CDR3 DNA reads TGCAGCGTTCTTAAGAGGAGATACAATGAGCAGTTCTTC. Translation: CSVLKRRYNEQFF. The J gene is TRBJ2-1, the V gene TRBV29-1; D gene unclear. This CDR3 has 13 amino acids. V lost 5 bases and J 4 bases, leaving 12 bases between the germline ends. Germline CDR1 reads SQVTM; CDR2 reads ANQGSEA.

This clonotype turned up a few times. J is TRBJ2-1 and V is TRBV6-6, with 11 positions matching TRBD1. Germline assignment: CDR1 MNHNY and CDR2 SVGAGI (reference sequence). Trimming at V came to 6 bases and at J to 4 bases, leaving 5 bases not matched to a gene. The CDR3 is 15 residues long. The CDR3 reads CASRPGQGVYNEQFF. Written as DNA, the CDR3 is TGTGCCAGCAGGCCGGGACAGGGGGTATACAATGAGCAGTTCTTC.

The CDR3 nucleotides read TGCAGTGCTAGTCGTGAGGGAAACATTCAGTACTTC. Its translation is CSASREGNIQYF. V gene TRBV20-1 combines with J gene TRBJ2-7, with D possibly being TRBD2 (5 bases). The last part of the DNA fits TRBJ2-4 better; the J call may be wrong. This CDR3 is 12 amino acids long. CDR1 is DFQATT, CDR2 SNEGSKA, per germline (reference sequence).

This clonotype was recorded at least ten times. The rearrangement joins TRBV29-1 to TRBJ2-7; D unresolved. The V end lost 6 bases, the J end lost 0 bases, and 6 bases lay between the germline ends. CDR3 length equals 11 residues. Germline CDR1 is SQVTM and CDR2 is ANQGSEA. CDR3 sequence reads: CSVQISYEQYF. The DNA for the CDR3 is TGCAGCGTGCAGATCTCCTACGAGCAGTACTTC.

A few counts support this clonotype. The chain links TRBV2 to TRBJ2-5; the D gene is possibly TRBD1 (5 bases). The germline V gene has CDR1 SNHLY and CDR2 FYNNEI. V was pared by 1 base and J by 4 bases, with 10 bases between. The CDR3 is made up of 14 amino acids. CDR3 amino acids: CASSEEVGVETQYF. The CDR3, as DNA: TGTGCCAGCAGTGAAGAAGTAGGGGTAGAGACCCAGTACTTC.

The chain couples TRBV20-1 to TRBJ2-7; D might be TRBD1 (6 bases). Looked up from germline, CDR1 is DFQATT and CDR2 is SNEGSKA (reference sequence). The CDR3 extends over 13 amino acids. V lost 6 bases and J 2 bases, leaving 14 bases between the germline ends. In nucleotides, the CDR3 is TGCAGTGCGTACCACAGGGAGCCCTACGAGCAGTACTTC. Protein: CSAYHREPYEQYF.

The chain has TRBV28 and TRBJ2-5, with D possibly being TRBD2 (5 bases). V was shortened by 5 bases and J by 0 bases, with 19 bases between the two germline ends. The length of the CDR3 is 17 residues. Germline CDR1 is MDHEN and CDR2 is SYDVKM. CDR3 sequence reads: CASSPRTGKPYQETQYF. The CDR3 DNA sequence: TGTGCCAGCAGTCCCCGGACGGGAAAACCGTACCAAGAGACCCAGTACTTC.

The chain carries TRBV6-6 and TRBJ2-3; 14 positions agree with TRBD2. The germline CDR1 and CDR2 sequences are MNHNY and SVGAGI (reference sequence). This CDR3 is built from 17 residues. J gave up 5 bases and V 6 bases, and 10 bases lay outside the gene matches. CDR3 in DNA: TGTGCCAGCAGCCCCGGACTAGCGGGGGGCCCAGGAGATACGCAGTATTTT. The encoded protein is CASSPGLAGGPGDTQYF.

This clonotype was counted only a few times. The chain employs TRBV11-2 and TRBJ2-4; weak D call: TRBD2 (7 bases). This CDR3 comprises 13 residues. CDR1 and CDR2 (germline): SGHAT, FQNNGV. V gave up 2 bases and J gave up 10 bases, with 12 bases separating them. The CDR3 nucleotides are TGTGCCAGCAGCTTATCGGGGGGCTTAATTCAGTACTTC. It is translated as CASSLSGGLIQYF.

Regarding this clonotype: This clone may be a read error of a much larger clone one base away. The chain combines TRBV20-1 with TRBJ2-3, with TRBD2 identical over 7 bases. The CDR3 is made up of 17 amino acids. The germline V gene has CDR1 DFQATT and CDR2 SNEGSKA (reference sequence). CDR3 DNA: TGCGGTGCTAGAGGATGGAGCCCTAGCGGCCTCACAGATACGCAGTATTTT. Translated: CGARGWSPSGLTDTQYF.

V usage is TRBV4-1 and J usage is TRBJ2-3, with D possibly TRBD2 on 5 matching bases. The CDR3 consists of 17 residues. Deletions cut 0 bases from V and 2 bases from J, with 15 bases between. The germline V gene has CDR1 MGHRA and CDR2 YSYEKL. The CDR3 nucleotides read TGCGCCAGCAGCCAAGATTCGCTAGCCATGAACACAGATACGCAGTATTTT. Its translation: CASSQDSLAMNTDTQYF.

This clonotype was observed a few times. V and J are TRBV4-1 and TRBJ2-1; 7 nucleotides line up with TRBD2. The germline V gene encodes CDR1 MGHRA and CDR2 YSYEKL. The V and J ends lost 1 base and 0 bases, in that order; junction bases with no gene match: 3. The CDR3 extends over 16 amino acids. This CDR3 reads CASSQVRGGSYNEQFF. The DNA of the CDR3 is TGCGCCAGCAGCCAAGTGCGCGGGGGCTCCTACAATGAGCAGTTCTTC.

In this sample, this clonotype turned up once. This chain links TRBV3-1 with TRBJ1-2; D unresolved. CDR1 and CDR2 (germline): LGHDT, YNNKEL (reference sequence). CDR3 length: 14 residues. With 3 bases removed from V and 10 bases from J, the gap between germline ends came to 18 bases. This chain's CDR3 is CASSQKGMWHDYTF. Written as DNA, the CDR3 is TGTGCCAGCAGCCAGAAAGGAATGTGGCATGACTACACCTTC.

CDR3 sequence reads: CASRNSSGNTIYF. CDR3 DNA sequence: TGCGCCAGCAGGAATAGCTCTGGAAACACCATATATTTT. This chain joins TRBV5-1 and TRBJ1-3; D remains unclear. The ends were cut back, 5 bases at V and 0 bases at J, with 6 bases in the middle. This CDR3 is 13 amino acids long. CDR1 is SGHRS, CDR2 YFSETQ, per germline. Looking up the rest from reference TRBV5-1 and TRBJ1-3 gives the full variable domain: KAGVTQTPRYLIKTRGQQVTLSCSPISGHRSVSWYQQTPGQGLQFLFEYFSETQRNKGNFPGRFSGRQFSNSRSEMNVSTLELGDSALYLCASRNSSGNTIYFGEGSWLTVV.

Only a few counts were recorded for this clonotype. V gene TRBV4-1 combines with J gene TRBJ2-3, with TRBD2 matching 11 bases. After removal of 1 base from V and 5 bases from J, the junction contained 20 bases not matched to a gene. This CDR3 comprises 21 residues. CDR1 and CDR2 from the germline V gene are MGHRA and YSYEKL. The CDR3 nucleotides read TGCGCCAGCAGCCAAGTAACGCCGGGGACAGGGAGACTAGCGGGATTAGATACGCAGTATTTT. Its translation: CASSQVTPGTGRLAGLDTQYF.